This note documents a single T cell receptor (beta chain) sequence. What it binds is not known. The CDR3 is made up of 17 amino acids. The germline V gene has CDR1 SGHDT and CDR2 YYEEEE. Losses at the gene ends were 4 bases for V and 4 bases for J; bases not matched to a gene: 13. The sample is drawn from a study of T-cell memory formation after mild COVID-19. Study outcomes and limitations: Contracting CD4+ clones sat mainly in CM and EM; CD8+ in EMRA. Day 15 to 85 contractors were CD4/CD8 balanced; later expanders leaned CD4+.

TCRdb analysed the 5' RACE reads with MiXCR anew, one entry per CDR3 protein. The data contain some 48,000 distinct CDR3 sequences, 25% to 35% of them singletons. J is TRBJ2-1 and V is TRBV5-6; 8 bases are a match to TRBD2. This clonotype originated in a man between 18 and 35 years old who had mild COVID-19 (a few samples of this study predate the infection). Cell type and time point are not known. What was sequenced was PBMCs or a T cell subset sorted from them (not recorded which). The CDR3 sequence is CASSLLVRAGEYNEQFF. CDR3 coding DNA: TGTGCCAGCAGCCTTCTTGTTAGAGCGGGGGAGTACAATGAGCAGTTCTTC.